Below are 32 T cell receptor beta chains sequenced from a single sample in a study of type 1 regulatory T cells. TCRdb reprocessed the reads via MiXCR and lists one record per CDR3 protein. This sample yields about 100,000 distinct CDR3 sequences, of which roughly 28% are seen a single time; approximately 2.2% belongs to the top ten. The sequenced material came from CD4+ T cells, either the whole sample or a sorted fraction (not recorded which). The receptors originated from a human donor in good health.

On this clonotype: One base away lies a much larger clone, so this may be a sequencing read error. This chain uses TRBV5-1 with TRBJ2-2, with 7 bases that match TRBD2. Germline CDR1 SGHRS, CDR2 YFSETQ. The CDR3 is made up of 15 amino acids. As DNA, the CDR3 is TGCGCCAGCAGCTTGAGCGGGAAAAACACCGGGGGGCTGTTTTTT. Amino acids: CASSLSGKNTGGLFF.

The chain uses TRBV18 and TRBJ2-1; D perhaps matches TRBD2 (6 bases). Trimming stripped 0 bases from V and 10 bases from J, with 10 bases between. This CDR3 region has 13 residues. Germline V gene data show CDR1 as KGHSH and CDR2 as LQKENI. CDR3 in DNA: TGTGCCAGCTCACCACCCGGGAGTTACGAGCAGTTCTTC. This gives the protein CASSPPGSYEQFF.

In its sample, this clonotype was seen a few times. Here the CDR3 DNA reads TGTGCCAGCAGCCAAGATCCGGGACAGGGCTCCGGCTACACCTTC. Encoded protein: CASSQDPGQGSGYTF. This chain joins TRBV3-1 and TRBJ1-2, with 9 bases identical to TRBD1. Trimming at V came to 0 bases and at J to 8 bases, leaving 7 bases not matched to a gene. CDR3 length: 15 amino acids. From germline, CDR1 is LGHDT and CDR2 YNNKEL (reference sequence).

The chain combines TRBV29-1 with TRBJ2-6, with 10 bases fitting TRBD1. Germline assignment: CDR1 SQVTM and CDR2 ANQGSEA. This CDR3 contains 15 residues. V dropped 6 bases and J dropped 3; count of bases not matched to a gene: 5. The CDR3: CSVSGTGDGANVLTF. The CDR3 coding sequence is TGCAGCGTGTCCGGGACAGGGGATGGGGCCAACGTCCTGACTTTC.

The rearrangement links TRBV5-4 to TRBJ2-1; 9 nucleotides line up with TRBD2. Germline CDR1 is SGHNT and CDR2 is YYREEE (reference sequence). V was pared by 4 bases and J by 0 bases, with 5 bases of the junction left unmatched. This CDR3 comprises 16 residues. For the CDR3, the DNA is TGTGCCAGCAGCACCCGGACTAGCGACTCCTACAATGAGCAGTTCTTC. It is translated as CASSTRTSDSYNEQFF.

As DNA, the CDR3 is TGCAGTGCTAGCCCCGGTACGGGGGCGAACAATCAGCCCCAGCATTTT. Its translation is CSASPGTGANNQPQHF. The chain links TRBV20-1 to TRBJ1-5; maybe TRBD1 (6 bases). V was pared by 3 bases and J by 3 bases, with 18 bases between. CDR1 and CDR2 from the germline V gene are DFQATT and SNEGSKA (reference sequence). This CDR3 is built from 16 residues.

This clonotype occurred a few times. This rearrangement joins TRBV6-6 to TRBJ2-1, with D maybe TRBD2 (7 bases). The CDR3 is 16 amino acids. Germline V gene data show CDR1 as MNHNY and CDR2 as SVGAGI (reference sequence). V lost 2 bases and J 10 bases, leaving 21 bases between the germline ends. The CDR3 DNA is TGTGCCAGCAGTTACCGCCAAACCCAGGGGACTAAGGAGCAGTTCTTC. Translating it yields CASSYRQTQGTKEQFF.

Comment on this clonotype: This may stem from a read error, because a much larger clone lies one nucleotide away. This chain joins TRBV12-3 or TRBV12-4 and TRBJ1-1; 8 bases fit TRBD1. This CDR3 has 17 amino acids. CDR3 sequence: CAGSPTRQGKVNTEAFF. CDR3 bases: TGTGCCGGCAGCCCTACCCGACAGGGGAAAGTGAACACTGAAGCTTTCTTT.

This clonotype has more than one count but fewer than ten. The rearrangement uses TRBV7-2 and TRBJ2-3; D might be TRBD1 or TRBD2, each matching 5 bases. This CDR3 has 16 amino acids. Germline V gene data show CDR1 as SGHTA and CDR2 as FQGNSA. V shed 5 bases and J shed 2 bases, with 17 bases lying between them. The CDR3 region is CASSPGRATLTDTQYF. The DNA of the CDR3 is TGTGCCAGCAGCCCGGGGCGCGCGACCCTCACAGATACGCAGTATTTT.

The CDR3 DNA sequence: TGCGCCAGCAAACCCGGGACAGCCTCCTACGAGCAGTACTTC. Translation gives CASKPGTASYEQYF. The chain employs TRBV5-1 and TRBJ2-7, with 7 bases that match TRBD1. This CDR3 spans 14 amino acids. Germline V gene sequence: CDR1 SGHRS, CDR2 YFSETQ. V lost 6 bases to trimming and J lost 0 bases; unmatched junction nucleotides: 6.

The V call is TRBV7-8, the J call TRBJ1-5; D is unresolved. Deletions cut 1 base from V and 9 bases from J, with 13 bases between. Looked up from germline, CDR1 is SGHVS and CDR2 is FQNEAQ. This CDR3 region has 14 residues. The CDR3 here is CASSLDAVARPQHF. In DNA form, the CDR3 reads TGTGCCAGCAGCTTAGATGCCGTGGCGCGGCCCCAGCATTTT.

The V and J genes are TRBV20-1 and TRBJ2-5; 9 bases agree with TRBD2. CDR1 and CDR2 from the germline V gene are DFQATT and SNEGSKA (reference sequence). The CDR3 has 17 residues. The V and J ends lost 1 base and 7 bases, in that order; junction bases with no gene match: 16. CDR3 in amino acids: CSARVETSGLLGGTQYF. CDR3 DNA sequence: TGCAGTGCTAGAGTCGAAACTAGCGGGCTACTCGGCGGGACCCAGTACTTC.

The chain employs TRBV10-3 and TRBJ1-1; 10 nucleotides agree with TRBD1. With 2 bases clipped from V and 4 bases from J, the junction kept 4 bases outside the gene matches. This CDR3 region has 15 residues. CDR1 ENHRY and CDR2 SYGVKD come from the germline V gene. This chain's CDR3 is CAISERGQGGTEAFF. Written as DNA, the CDR3 is TGTGCCATCAGTGAGAGAGGACAGGGGGGCACTGAAGCTTTCTTT.

This clonotype was observed a few times. The CDR3 DNA is TGTGCCAGCAGCTTGGGGGGGTCTAGTGGGGAGCAGTACTTC. Encoded protein: CASSLGGSSGEQYF. This chain connects TRBV7-2 to TRBJ2-7; 7 positions agree with TRBD2. CDR3 length equals 14 residues. The junction had 9 bases not matched to a gene; V was cut back by 3 bases and J by 7 bases. The germline V gene has CDR1 SGHTA and CDR2 FQGNSA.

The chain has TRBV7-8 and TRBJ2-2, with TRBD2 matching 9 bases. Trimming at V came to 2 bases and at J to 2 bases, leaving 6 bases not matched to a gene. Germline lookup yields CDR1 SGHVS and CDR2 FQNEAQ. This CDR3 comprises 17 residues. CDR3 in DNA: TGTGCCAGCAGCTTACGCGCTAGCGGGGCCAACACCGGGGAGCTGTTTTTT. It translates to CASSLRASGANTGELFF.

This clonotype was observed a single time. V usage is TRBV24-1 and J usage is TRBJ2-1; D perhaps matches TRBD2 (5 bases). The CDR3 extends over 16 amino acids. Germline V lookup: CDR1 KGHDR, CDR2 SFDVKD. Trimming pared 3 bases from V and 9 bases from J, leaving 20 bases between. CDR3 loop: CATSDIKRPQGSEQFF. The CDR3 nucleotides read TGTGCCACCAGTGATATCAAGCGCCCACAAGGGAGTGAGCAGTTCTTC.

The rearrangement uses TRBV20-1 and TRBJ2-3; 10 bases match TRBD2. V shed 0 bases, J shed 3 bases, and the junction held 9 bases outside the gene matches. Germline-derived CDR1 and CDR2 are DFQATT and SNEGSKA (reference sequence). The CDR3 runs 17 residues. CDR3 DNA sequence: TGCAGTGCTAGAGATCCCGAGCGGGAGGGCCGAACAGATACGCAGTATTTT. This sequence encodes CSARDPEREGRTDTQYF.

This clonotype came up a few times. The CDR3 DNA follows: TGCGCCAGCATGCCGGGACTTGCATTCTACCAAGAGACCCAGTACTTC. As protein: CASMPGLAFYQETQYF. The genes are TRBV10-2 and TRBJ2-5; TRBD2 is a possible D gene (6 bases). The CDR3 loop spans 16 amino acids. V was trimmed by 7 bases and J by 0 bases, leaving 18 bases between them. Germline CDR1 and CDR2: WSHSY and SAAADI.

The CDR3 is CATSLLVLNNPTGNQPQHF. In DNA form, the CDR3 reads TGTGCCACCAGCCTGCTCGTACTAAACAACCCGACAGGAAATCAGCCCCAGCATTTT. This chain connects TRBV15 to TRBJ1-5; weak D call: TRBD1 (6 bases). The germline CDR1 and CDR2 sequences are LNHNV and YYDKDF (reference sequence). CDR3 length equals 19 residues. The V gene lost 5 bases and the J gene lost 4 bases, with 27 bases spanning the gap.

The chain combines TRBV19 with TRBJ2-5; D is tentatively TRBD1 or TRBD2 (5 bases each). Trimming took off 7 bases at V and 3 bases at J, with 12 bases between the two ends. This CDR3 spans 13 amino acids. Per the germline V gene, CDR1 is LNHDA and CDR2 is SQIVND (reference sequence). The CDR3 nucleotides read TGTGCCAGTACCCCCGGGACGGAAGAGACCCAGTACTTC. Translation: CASTPGTEETQYF.

The gene calls are TRBV7-2 and TRBJ1-2; the match to TRBD1 covers 7 bases. This CDR3 is 15 amino acids long. The germline V gene has CDR1 SGHTA and CDR2 FQGNSA. With 5 bases clipped from V and 2 bases from J, the junction kept 8 bases outside the gene matches. The CDR3 loop is CASSPAGTENYGYTF. DNA of the CDR3: TGTGCCAGCAGCCCCGCCGGGACAGAGAACTATGGCTACACCTTC.

The chain has TRBV29-1 and TRBJ2-2; maybe TRBD2 (6 bases). Trimming stripped 7 bases from V and 3 bases from J, with 15 bases between. This CDR3 has 14 amino acids. From germline, CDR1 is SQVTM and CDR2 ANQGSEA. CDR3 in DNA: TGCAGCGCACTCCCCGGGGAGGACACCGGGGAGCTGTTTTTT. It translates to CSALPGEDTGELFF.

This clonotype was picked up a small number of times. J is TRBJ2-1 and V is TRBV5-4; D gene unclear. Germline loops: CDR1 SGHNT, CDR2 YYREEE (reference sequence). The CDR3 totals 15 residues. Trimming took 0 bases from V and 9 from J, leaving 16 bases between them. CDR3: CASSLDLTPGSEQFF. CDR3 in DNA: TGTGCCAGCAGCTTGGATCTGACTCCCGGTAGTGAGCAGTTCTTC.

This clonotype occurred many times. The CDR3 nucleotides read TGCAGTGCTAGACCGGACAGGGAAGATGGCTACACCTTC. Its translation: CSARPDREDGYTF. The chain combines TRBV20-1 with TRBJ1-2, with 8 bases identical to TRBD1. V lost 2 bases to trimming and J lost 6 bases; unmatched junction nucleotides: 5. This CDR3 contains 13 residues. Germline CDR1 DFQATT, CDR2 SNEGSKA (reference sequence).

The chain recombines TRBV11-2 with TRBJ2-1; a possible D gene is TRBD2 (6 bases). This CDR3 comprises 15 residues. Trimming cost V 3 bases and J 9 bases, with 18 bases left between them. The V gene's germline CDR1 is SGHAT and CDR2 FQNNGV. The CDR3, as DNA: TGTGCCAGCAGCTTGGGACTCCAGCATTCGGGTGAGCAGTTCTTC. Translation gives CASSLGLQHSGEQFF.

The V call is TRBV7-2, the J call TRBJ2-7, with 7 bases lining up with TRBD2. The J segment lost 3 bases and the V segment lost 7 bases, leaving 9 bases of the junction unmatched. CDR3 length: 14 residues. Germline V lookup: CDR1 SGHTA, CDR2 FQGNSA. Here the CDR3 reads CASTPGTTNYEQYF. The DNA for the CDR3 is TGTGCCAGCACCCCTGGGACTACCAACTACGAGCAGTACTTC.

V usage is TRBV6-2 or TRBV6-3 and J usage is TRBJ2-5; 9 positions match TRBD2. CDR3 length: 14 residues. Germline CDR1 MNHEY, CDR2 SVGEGT. With V trimmed by 2 bases and J by 8 bases, 6 bases remained unmatched. The CDR3 loop reads CASSYGGGRVTQYF. The CDR3 bases are TGTGCCAGCAGTTACGGAGGCGGGAGGGTCACCCAGTACTTC.

This CDR3 is CASSIGTSGINTGELFF. DNA for the CDR3: TGTGCCAGCAGTATCGGGACTAGCGGGATAAACACCGGGGAGCTGTTTTTT. V and J are TRBV2 and TRBJ2-2; 13 nucleotides match TRBD2. CDR1 is SNHLY, CDR2 FYNNEI, per germline. CDR3 size: 17 residues. Unmatched junction bases numbered 5, after V lost 5 bases and J lost 2 bases.

The chain couples TRBV7-9 to TRBJ2-7; D perhaps matches TRBD2 (7 bases). With 5 bases removed from V and 1 base from J, the gap between germline ends came to 15 bases. Germline CDR1 reads SEHNR; CDR2 reads FQNEAQ (reference sequence). The CDR3 extends over 15 amino acids. CDR3 amino acids: CASSGEGDVSYEQYF. The CDR3 nucleotides are TGTGCCAGCAGCGGGGAGGGGGACGTATCCTACGAGCAGTACTTC.

This clonotype showed up just a few times. The J gene is TRBJ2-3, the V gene TRBV20-1; tentative D call: TRBD1 (5 bases). This CDR3 is built from 12 residues. CDR1 is DFQATT and CDR2 is SNEGSKA in the germline V gene (reference sequence). Trimming took off 6 bases at V and 1 base at J, with 8 bases between the two ends. The DNA for the CDR3 is TGCAGTGCAACAGGTGGCACAGATACGCAGTATTTT. This encodes CSATGGTDTQYF.

The chain carries TRBV7-2 and TRBJ2-4; no clear D. This CDR3 comprises 13 residues. V was trimmed by 1 base and J by 6 bases, leaving 7 bases between them. Germline V gene data show CDR1 as SGHTA and CDR2 as FQGNSA. CDR3 protein: CASSLEWGNIQYF. The CDR3 coding sequence is TGTGCCAGCAGCTTAGAGTGGGGAAACATTCAGTACTTC.

The J gene is TRBJ2-2, the V gene TRBV4-3; maybe TRBD2 (6 bases). V lost 0 bases, J lost 3 bases, and 8 bases lay in between. The CDR3 extends over 15 amino acids. The germline gives CDR1 LGHNA, CDR2 YSLEER. This chain's CDR3 is CASSQDPGDTGELFF. For the CDR3, the DNA is TGCGCCAGCAGCCAAGATCCGGGAGACACCGGGGAGCTGTTTTTT.